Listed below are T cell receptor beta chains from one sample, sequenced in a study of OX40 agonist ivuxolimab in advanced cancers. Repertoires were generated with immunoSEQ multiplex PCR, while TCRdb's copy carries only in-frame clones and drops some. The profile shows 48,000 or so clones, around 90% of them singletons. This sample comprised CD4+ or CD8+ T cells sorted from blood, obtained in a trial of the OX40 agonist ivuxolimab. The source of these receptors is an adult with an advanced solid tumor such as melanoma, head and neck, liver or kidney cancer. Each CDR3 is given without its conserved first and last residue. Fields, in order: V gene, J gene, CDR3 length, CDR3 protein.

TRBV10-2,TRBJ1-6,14,ATRERIGSYNSPLH
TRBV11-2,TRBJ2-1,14,ASRRIGTSGDNEQF
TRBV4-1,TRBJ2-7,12,ASSRGQSSYEQY
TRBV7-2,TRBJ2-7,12,ASSLDGGLGEQY
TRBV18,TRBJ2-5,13,ASSPPDRVVKTQY
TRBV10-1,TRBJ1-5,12,ASSSQDRNQPQH
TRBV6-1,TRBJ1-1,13,ATQFSGSLNTEAF
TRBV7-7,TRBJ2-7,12,ASSPRQGLSEQY
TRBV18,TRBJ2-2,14,ASSLAGGPNTGELF
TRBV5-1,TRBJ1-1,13,ASSLGQMVNTEAF
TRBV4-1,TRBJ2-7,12,ASSPGHQTYEQY
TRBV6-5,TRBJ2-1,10,ASSPRRHEQF
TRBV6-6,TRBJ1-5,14,ASSPGQGNWGQPQH
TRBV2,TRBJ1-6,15,ASSPRTGGAYNSPLH
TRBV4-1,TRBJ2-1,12,ASSQSGGVHEQF
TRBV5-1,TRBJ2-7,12,ASSIGTGGFEQY
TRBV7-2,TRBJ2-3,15,ASSLDPWRGDTDTQY
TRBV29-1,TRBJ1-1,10,SVGEGNTEAF
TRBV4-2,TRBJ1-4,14,ASSQDLAGGNEKLF
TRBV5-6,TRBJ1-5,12,ASSSQQGNQPQH